The next 8 T cell receptor beta chains were all read from a single sample in a study of blood T cell repertoires in COVID-19. Here immunoSEQ multiplex PCR was the method, and the copy in TCRdb shows in-frame clones only, minus some. The repertoire includes about 170,000 clones, around four fifths of them detected once, and approximately 2% sits in the top ten. Sequenced: peripheral blood. Every receptor here comes from a woman older than 75 with acute or convalescent COVID-19.

The J gene is TRBJ2-5, the V gene TRBV5-1; D is possibly TRBD1 (6 bases). CDR1 and CDR2 (germline): SGHRS, YFSETQ. There are 13 residues in the CDR3. Trimming removed 5 bases from V and 2 bases from J, with 10 bases in between. The CDR3, as DNA: TGCGCCAGCAGACCCGGGACACAAGAGACCCAGTACTTC. It yields the protein CASRPGTQETQYF.

The chain links TRBV19 to TRBJ1-1; 7 positions agree with TRBD1. CDR3 length equals 14 residues. The V and J ends lost 4 bases and 6 bases, in that order; junction bases with no gene match: 8. Germline CDR1 is LNHDA and CDR2 is SQIVND (reference sequence). The CDR3 DNA reads TGTGCCAGTAGTACGGGACAGTCAAGGTCTGAAGCTTTCTTT. Translation: CASSTGQSRSEAFF.

The genes are TRBV27 and TRBJ1-4; TRBD1 agrees at 8 bases. CDR3 length: 14 amino acids. The germline V gene has CDR1 MNHEY and CDR2 SMNVEV (reference sequence). Germline trimming cut 4 bases from V and 8 bases from J; bases unmatched to any gene: 6. CDR3 in DNA: TGTGCCAGCAGTTCAACAGGGGGATACGAAAAACTGTTTTTT. Translation gives CASSSTGGYEKLFF.

The chain is built from TRBV12-3 or TRBV12-4 and TRBJ2-3, with TRBD1 as a possible D gene (5 bases). The ends were cut back, 3 bases at V and 4 bases at J, with 8 bases in the middle. CDR3 length equals 13 residues. CDR3 sequence reads: CASSFRGADTQYF. Here the CDR3 DNA reads TGTGCCAGCAGTTTTAGGGGCGCAGATACGCAGTATTTT.

The chain employs TRBV3-1 (or the pseudogene TRBV3-2) and TRBJ2-3; 7 bases line up with TRBD2. The CDR3 is 18 amino acids. From germline, CDR1 is LGHDT and CDR2 YNNKEL (reference sequence). Germline trimming cut 0 bases from V and 0 bases from J; bases unmatched to any gene: 9. The CDR3 DNA reads TGTGCCAGCAGCCAAGAAGTCGTAGCGGGTTGGAGCACAGATACGCAGTATTTT. Its protein product is CASSQEVVAGWSTDTQYF.

CDR3 protein: CASSQASGGPTQTQYF. The CDR3 region has the DNA TGTGCCAGCAGCCAAGCTAGCGGGGGGCCTACACAGACCCAGTACTTC. V gene TRBV4-2 combines with J gene TRBJ2-5; TRBD2 agrees at 11 bases. The CDR3 covers 16 residues. Germline-derived CDR1 and CDR2 are LGHNA and YNFKEQ. Unmatched junction bases numbered 7, after V lost 1 base and J lost 6 bases.

The chain links TRBV24-1 to TRBJ2-1; 8 positions match TRBD1. The J segment lost 12 bases and the V segment lost 2 bases, leaving 8 bases of the junction unmatched. This CDR3 is built from 14 residues. The germline CDR1 and CDR2 sequences are KGHDR and SFDVKD. CDR3 residues: CATSDSQGVRGQFF. DNA of the CDR3: TGTGCCACCAGTGATTCACAGGGGGTCCGGGGGCAGTTCTTC.

The chain carries TRBV5-6 and TRBJ1-6; 10 bases map to TRBD1. Trimming at V came to 3 bases and at J to 10 bases, leaving 7 bases not matched to a gene. Germline V CDR1 and CDR2: SGHDT, YYEEEE. The CDR3 length is 15 residues. The CDR3 DNA sequence: TGTGCCAGCAGCTCCGGGACAGGGGAAGAATCACCCCTCCACTTT. It encodes CASSSGTGEESPLHF. Complete variable domain (other parts from reference TRBV5-6 and TRBJ1-6): DAGVTQSPTHLIKTRGQQVTLRCSPKSGHDTVSWYQQALGQGPQFIFQYYEEEERQRGNFPDRFSGHQFPNYSSELNVNALLLGDSALYLCASSSGTGEESPLHFGNGTRLTVT.